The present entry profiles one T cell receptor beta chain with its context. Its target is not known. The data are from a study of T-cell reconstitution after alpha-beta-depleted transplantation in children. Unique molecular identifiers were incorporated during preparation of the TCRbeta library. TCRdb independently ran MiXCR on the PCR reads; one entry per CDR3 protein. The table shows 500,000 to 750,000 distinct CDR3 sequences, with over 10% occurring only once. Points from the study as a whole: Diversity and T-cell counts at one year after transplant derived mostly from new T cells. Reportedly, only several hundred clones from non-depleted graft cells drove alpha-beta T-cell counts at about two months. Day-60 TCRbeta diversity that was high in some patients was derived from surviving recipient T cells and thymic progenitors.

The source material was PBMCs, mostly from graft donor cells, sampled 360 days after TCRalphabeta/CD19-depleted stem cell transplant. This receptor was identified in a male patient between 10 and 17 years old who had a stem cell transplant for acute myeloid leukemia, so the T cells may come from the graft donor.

CDR3: CASSYMGLAVTDTQYF. The CDR3, as DNA: TGTGCCAGCAGTTACATGGGACTAGCGGTGACAGATACGCAGTATTTT. The chain uses TRBV6-5 and TRBJ2-3, with TRBD2 identical over 11 bases. Germline CDR1 is MNHEY and CDR2 is SVGAGI. The CDR3 is 16 residues long. V trimming: 2 bases; J trimming: 3 bases; junction bases outside the gene matches: 4.